Listed here are 6 T cell receptor beta chains from one sample, sequenced in a study of T cell repertoires in cytomegalovirus infection. One entry per CDR3 protein, called by TCRdb with MiXCR from the reads. The table has fewer than 85,000 distinct CDR3 sequences, approximately 43% seen once. Their recognized antigens are unknown. Here the sequenced sample was CD8+ T cells from cultured PBMCs, taken from culture after CMV antigen stimulation. The receptors derive from a human donor in good health (CMV status not recorded). Some clones in this sample may be carry-over from other donors' samples.

This chain uses TRBV11-2 with TRBJ2-3; the D gene is possibly TRBD2 (5 bases). Trimming pared 2 bases from V and 3 bases from J, leaving 18 bases between. CDR1 and CDR2 from the germline V gene are SGHAT and FQNNGV. This CDR3 has 17 amino acids. The CDR3 loop reads CASSLLAGVSMTDTQYF. In DNA form, the CDR3 reads TGTGCCAGCAGCTTACTAGCCGGGGTTAGTATGACAGATACGCAGTATTTT.

This clonotype has more than one count but fewer than ten. The CDR3 sequence is CASSPTGRTDTQYF. The DNA for the CDR3 is TGTGCCAGCAGCCCCACAGGCCGCACAGATACGCAGTATTTT. The chain recombines TRBV7-3 with TRBJ2-3; D may be TRBD1 (5 bases). V dropped 5 bases and J dropped 1 base, with 10 bases sitting between them. CDR3 size: 14 residues. The germline V gene encodes CDR1 SGHTA and CDR2 FQGTGA.

CDR3 bases: TGCTCCGTAGGAGACCTTATGATCGGGAACACTGAAGCTTTCTTT. It specifies CSVGDLMIGNTEAFF. The chain uses TRBV20-1 and TRBJ1-1; no clear D. CDR1 and CDR2 (germline): DFQATT, SNEGSKA (reference sequence). The CDR3 runs 15 residues.

The rearrangement joins TRBV20-1 to TRBJ2-1; D gene uncertain. The CDR3 is made up of 11 amino acids. The V and J ends lost 3 bases and 5 bases respectively, with 5 bases between them. The germline V gene encodes CDR1 DFQATT and CDR2 SNEGSKA (reference sequence). The CDR3 bases are TGCAGTGCTAGGATTGACAATGAGCAGTTCTTC. It yields the protein CSARIDNEQFF.

This clonotype was seen more than once but under ten times. The chain carries TRBV12-3 or TRBV12-4 and TRBJ1-5; no reliable D call. The length of the CDR3 is 14 residues. V was pared by 3 bases and J by 5 bases, with 11 bases between. In DNA form, the CDR3 reads TGTGCCAGCAGTTTCGAAGGGATGGATCAGCCCCAGCATTTT. Translated: CASSFEGMDQPQHF.

This clonotype occurred a few times. The chain is built from TRBV7-8 and TRBJ1-5; D gene ambiguous. Germline-derived CDR1 and CDR2 are SGHVS and FQNEAQ. This CDR3 spans 15 amino acids. The V end lost 1 base, the J end lost 0 bases, and 7 bases lay between the germline ends. The CDR3 sequence: CASSLERTSNQPQHF. DNA of the CDR3: TGTGCCAGCAGCTTAGAACGGACTAGCAATCAGCCCCAGCATTTT.